A single TCR beta chain is shown here with its context. Produced via immunoSEQ multiplex PCR; TCRdb's table is partial and in-frame only. The table includes more than 300,000 clones, over 90% detected once. The CDR3 loop spans 15 amino acids. CDR1 is SGDLS, CDR2 YYNGEE, per germline. Trimming removed 4 bases at V and 5 bases at J, with 16 bases between. This entry is derived from a study of blood T cell repertoires in COVID-19. Someone with COVID-19 had been met by exposed participants within 2 weeks before study entry. The chain carries TRBV9 and TRBJ2-1, with D hard to call. Specimen: PBMCs or T cells enriched from blood (not recorded which). The receptor's source is a woman aged 30 to 39 who had been exposed to COVID-19. CDR3 sequence reads: CASSRSILGNNEQFF. The DNA for the CDR3 is TGTGCCAGCAGCCGCAGTATACTGGGCAACAATGAGCAGTTCTTC.